Listed here are 15 T cell receptor beta chains from one sample, sequenced in a study of blood T cells in healthy people across ages (dated by TCRdb to the mid-2010s). To prepare the library, 5' RACE was applied. The sequencing machine was an Illumina HiSeq 2500. A second PCR of roughly 6 to 11 cycles was run with a J-beta primer mix and a sample-barcoded 5' primer. The public reads were reanalyzed by TCRdb: fastp trimming at Q25, MiXCR alignment, in-frame beta chains only. Rows matching on CDR3 protein sequence are summarized as one entry with the most common DNA and genes. This sample has hundreds of thousands of distinct CDR3 sequences in its table, and about 47% of those were observed once. The top ten hold 15% to 20% of the sample. Sample: blood. These receptor sequences come from an elderly man in good health.

This clonotype was seen at least ten times. The genes are TRBV29-1 and TRBJ1-2; 8 nucleotides match TRBD1. Germline loops: CDR1 SQVTM, CDR2 ANQGSEA. The V segment lost 1 base and the J segment 0 bases; nucleotides outside the gene matches: 10. The CDR3 runs 17 residues. As DNA, the CDR3 is TGCAGCGTTGAAGTCCGGGACAGGTCTTTATCTAACTATGGCTACACCTTC. As protein: CSVEVRDRSLSNYGYTF.

This clonotype was seen a few times. The junction departs from the called germline gene at one end, perhaps through a read error. The chain has TRBV10-3 and TRBJ2-5, with D perhaps TRBD1 or TRBD2 (5 bases each). The last part of the DNA fits TRBJ2-7 better; the J call may be wrong. Per germline, CDR1 ENHRY and CDR2 SYGVKD. This CDR3 contains 13 residues. The CDR3 DNA reads TGTGCCACCAGTGGAGGACAAAGCTACGAGCAGTACTTC. It encodes CATSGGQSYEQYF.

The chain couples TRBV4-2 to TRBJ2-5; D is undetermined. Germline CDR1 is LGHNA and CDR2 is YNFKEQ. V was pared by 2 bases and J by 0 bases, with 22 bases between. The CDR3 is 19 residues long. The CDR3 region has the DNA TGTGCCAGCAGCCAAAGACCGGGCCAAACTAAAGCAGACCAAGAGACCCAGTACTTC. The encoded protein is CASSQRPGQTKADQETQYF.

This chain uses TRBV9 with TRBJ2-3; D may correspond to TRBD1 or TRBD2 (6 bases each). Trimming pared 3 bases from V and 4 bases from J, leaving 9 bases between. Looked up from germline, CDR1 is SGDLS and CDR2 is YYNGEE. This CDR3 has 13 amino acids. CDR3 sequence (DNA): TGTGCCAGCAGCGCGGGGGCGGCAGATACGCAGTATTTT. Protein: CASSAGAADTQYF.

Concerning this clonotype: A much larger clone differs by one base, so this may be a read error. CDR3 DNA sequence: TGTGCCAGCAGTTTAAGACTAGCGGGAGGCTGCGAGCAGTACTTC. Protein: CASSLRLAGGCEQYF. The chain is built from TRBV12-3 or TRBV12-4 and TRBJ2-5; 13 bases agree with TRBD2. The better agreement between TRBJ2-7 and the DNA end casts doubt on the J call. The CDR3 extends over 15 amino acids.

This chain joins TRBV27 and TRBJ2-6; no definite D call. V was clipped by 8 bases and J by 1 base, with 12 bases between them. The CDR3 covers 15 residues. CDR1 is MNHEY, CDR2 SMNVEV, per germline (reference sequence). The CDR3 DNA sequence: TGTGCCAGCGGAAAAACAGCTTCTGGGGCCAACGTCCTGACTTTC. Translated, it gives CASGKTASGANVLTF.

This clonotype appeared a few times. The chain joins TRBV12-3 or TRBV12-4 to TRBJ1-2, with unresolved D. The CDR3 consists of 12 residues. Trimming removed 6 bases from V and 8 bases from J, with 13 bases in between. As DNA, the CDR3 is TGTGCCAGCAGCACGAGCCAAGGGGGCTACACCTTC. Protein product: CASSTSQGGYTF.

The chain uses TRBV20-1 and TRBJ1-2; 9 bases align to TRBD1. The CDR3 loop spans 16 amino acids. Germline V lookup: CDR1 DFQATT, CDR2 SNEGSKA (reference sequence). J gave up 5 bases and V 5 bases, and 15 bases lay outside the gene matches. The CDR3 nucleotides are TGCAGTGCTTACAGGGGGCCCAGCCCGACGCGGTATGGCTACACCTTC. Encoded protein: CSAYRGPSPTRYGYTF.

The chain is built from TRBV11-2 and TRBJ2-7; TRBD2 agrees at 10 bases. Germline-derived CDR1 and CDR2 are SGHAT and FQNNGV. V gave up 1 base and J gave up 0 bases; unmatched junction bases: 3. The length of the CDR3 is 16 residues. The CDR3 DNA reads as TGTGCCAGCAGCTTAGTCACTAGCGGGATCTCCTACGAGCAGTACTTC. Translation: CASSLVTSGISYEQYF.

This clonotype appeared a single time. A read error may be the cause here, since a much bigger clone is one base away. V gene TRBV7-9 combines with J gene TRBJ2-3; TRBD2 matches at 8 bases. Germline CDR1 is SEHNR and CDR2 is FQNEAQ (reference sequence). The CDR3 runs 19 residues. The CDR3 DNA reads TGTGCCAGCAGCACCCGACGCGGCGAGCGGGGGCCCCGCACAGATACGCAGTCTTTT. Translating gives CASSTRRGERGPRTDTQSF.

The chain links TRBV20-1 to TRBJ2-1, with D tentatively TRBD2 (6 bases). V shed 0 bases and J shed 6 bases, with 12 bases lying between them. This CDR3 is 14 amino acids long. Germline V gene lookup returns CDR1 DFQATT and CDR2 SNEGSKA (reference sequence). The CDR3 DNA sequence: TGCAGTGCTAGAGATGATCGGGAGCTCAATGAGCAGTTCTTC. It is translated as CSARDDRELNEQFF.

This clonotype is medium-sized (0.01 to 0.1%) by share. The genes are TRBV20-1 and TRBJ2-3, with D possibly TRBD2 on 6 matching bases. Trimming pared 6 bases from V and 4 bases from J, leaving 17 bases between. Per germline, CDR1 DFQATT and CDR2 SNEGSKA (reference sequence). This CDR3 is 14 amino acids long. The CDR3 DNA reads as TGCAGTGCCGCGGGACGCAGCGGCGCAGATACGCAGTATTTT. Its translation is CSAAGRSGADTQYF.

Comments on this clonotype: A clone one base away is much larger, so this may be a read error. The chain joins TRBV28 to TRBJ2-5, with TRBD2 matching over 10 bases. The DNA end is more similar to TRBJ2-7, so the J call may be wrong. The CDR3 has 15 amino acids. From germline, CDR1 is MDHEN and CDR2 SYDVKM. Here the CDR3 DNA reads TGTGCCAGCAGTTCCCCTAGCGGGAGTTGGTGCGAGCAGTACTTC. It encodes CASSSPSGSWCEQYF.

This clonotype was counted once. The chain recombines TRBV11-2 with TRBJ2-3, with D perhaps TRBD2 (7 bases). Germline V gene lookup returns CDR1 SGHAT and CDR2 FQNNGV. Trimming removed 5 bases at V and 4 bases at J, with 19 bases between. There are 16 residues in the CDR3. The CDR3: CASSIRGAMVADTQYF. CDR3 nucleotides: TGTGCCAGCAGCATCCGGGGGGCGATGGTCGCAGATACGCAGTATTTT.

For the CDR3, the DNA is TGTGCCAGCGGAGGCCGCATTAGCGGGAGGGCAGGTGAGCAGTTCTTC. Protein product: CASGGRISGRAGEQFF. This sequence joins TRBV9 and TRBJ2-1; the match to TRBD2 covers 11 bases. The CDR3 sequence is 16 residues long. J lost 9 bases, V lost 7 bases, and 15 bases had no gene match. Germline CDR1 and CDR2: SGDLS and YYNGEE. Combining the CDR3 with reference TRBV9 and TRBJ2-1 gives the whole variable domain DSGVTQTPKHLITATGQRVTLRCSPRSGDLSVYWYQQSLDQGLQFLIQYYNGEERAKGNILERFSAQQFPDLHSELNLSSLELGDSALYFCASGGRISGRAGEQFFGPGTRLTVL.